This is a list of T cell receptor beta chains from one sample in a study of OX40 agonist ivuxolimab in advanced cancers. TCRdb keeps only in-frame clones here, not all; method: immunoSEQ multiplex PCR. Among about 83,000 clones listed, about 86% were seen once. This specimen consisted of CD4+ or CD8+ T cells sorted from blood, obtained in a trial of the OX40 agonist ivuxolimab. Every receptor here comes from an adult with an advanced solid tumor such as melanoma, head and neck, liver or kidney cancer. Both conserved end residues are part of each CDR3. Fields, in order: J gene, clone size, V gene, D gene, CDR3 protein, CDR3 DNA. A D gene is named only where the DNA matches it firmly. Size is stated for part of the rows, as once, few or many counts, or as a class when the clone is expanded.

TRBJ2-5,.,TRBV29-1,TRBD2,CSARLAGGTIDQYF,TGCAGCGCCAGACTAGCGGGGGGGACCATCGACCAGTACTTC
TRBJ1-3,.,TRBV30,.,CAWGGLGGPGNTIYF,TGTGCCTGGGGGGGACTTGGGGGCCCTGGAAACACCATATATTTT
TRBJ2-7,.,TRBV4-3,TRBD1,CASSQSLGRGYEQYF,TGCGCCAGCAGCCAATCTTTGGGCAGGGGGTACGAGCAGTACTTC
TRBJ2-5,.,TRBV2,.,CASSVVGVRLETQYF,TGTGCCAGCAGTGTCGTCGGGGTACGGTTAGAGACCCAGTACTTC
TRBJ1-1,.,TRBV6-5,.,CASSYGRWEGNTEAFF,TGTGCCAGCAGTTACGGGAGATGGGAGGGGAACACTGAAGCTTTCTTT
TRBJ2-5,.,TRBV28,.,CASSLGLGTQYF,TGTGCCAGCAGCCTGGGGTTGGGGACCCAGTACTTC
TRBJ2-2,.,TRBV2,.,CASRRTAINTGELFF,TGTGCCAGCAGAAGGACAGCAATTAACACCGGGGAGCTGTTTTTT
TRBJ1-3,.,TRBV5-1,.,CASSLEIQVAGNTIYF,TGCGCCAGCAGCTTGGAAATCCAGGTGGCTGGAAACACCATATATTTT
TRBJ1-1,once,TRBV30,.,CAWATRGAGEAFF,TGTGCCTGGGCCACTCGGGGGGCGGGTGAAGCTTTCTTT
TRBJ1-2,.,TRBV6-6,.,CASTDKGPPGDYGYTF,TGTGCCAGCACAGATAAAGGCCCTCCGGGGGACTATGGCTACACCTTC
TRBJ1-2,.,TRBV5-1,.,CASSPGTGGNYGYTF,TGCGCCAGCAGCCCGGGCACCGGGGGTAACTATGGCTACACCTTC
TRBJ1-6,.,TRBV5-5,TRBD1,CASSLGTGGPLGLALHF,TGTGCCAGCAGCTTGGGGACAGGGGGTCCGTTGGGGTTGGCCCTCCACTTT
TRBJ1-2,.,TRBV5-4,TRBD1,CASSADRENGYTF,TGTGCCAGCAGCGCCGACAGGGAAAATGGCTACACCTTC
TRBJ1-3,.,TRBV29-1,.,CSVSAGSRNTIYF,TGCAGCGTGAGCGCAGGGAGTCGCAACACCATATATTTT
TRBJ1-1,.,TRBV6-1,.,CASSRVAAEEAFF,TGTGCCAGCAGTCGGGTCGCAGCGGAGGAAGCTTTCTTT
TRBJ1-2,.,TRBV15,.,CATSDIRGYGYTF,TGTGCCACCAGCGACATCAGGGGCTATGGCTACACCTTC
TRBJ1-2,.,TRBV19,.,CASGGGRHGYTF,TGTGCCAGTGGGGGGGGACGTCATGGCTACACCTTC
TRBJ1-2,once,TRBV5-6,TRBD1,CASSNRPGTGNFLAYGYTF,TGTGCCAGCAGCAACCGGCCCGGGACAGGGAATTTCCTGGCCTATGGCTACACCTTC
TRBJ1-2,once,TRBV18,.,CASSPSDSYGYTF,TGTGCCAGCTCACCCTCGGACAGCTATGGCTACACCTTC
TRBJ1-2,.,TRBV15,.,CATSRSDGLLNYGYTF,TGTGCCACCAGCAGGTCGGACGGCCTACTTAACTATGGCTACACCTTC
TRBJ1-4,.,TRBV7-2,.,CASSLYSTNEKLFF,TGTGCCAGCAGCTTGTATAGCACTAATGAAAAACTGTTTTTT
TRBJ2-2,.,TRBV6-1,.,CASSETGTGELFF,TGTGCCAGCAGTGAAACGGGGACCGGGGAGCTGTTTTTT
TRBJ1-2,once,TRBV6-4,.,CASSDTGTYGYTF,TGTGCCAGCAGTGATACAGGGACCTATGGCTACACCTTC
TRBJ1-2,.,TRBV15,.,CATSRGRQLRPYGYTF,TGTGCCACCAGCAGAGGCCGACAGTTAAGGCCTTATGGCTACACCTTC
TRBJ2-1,.,TRBV5-1,.,CASSFGAGEANEQFF,TGCGCCAGCAGCTTCGGTGCAGGGGAAGCCAATGAGCAGTTCTTC
TRBJ2-5,.,TRBV5-4,TRBD1,CASSPGTANQETQYF,TGTGCCAGCAGCCCGGGGACAGCCAACCAAGAGACCCAGTACTTC
TRBJ1-1,.,TRBV6-5,.,CASSEQNTEAFF,TGTGCCAGCAGTGAGCAGAACACTGAAGCTTTCTTT
TRBJ2-5,.,TRBV19,.,CASSDVSQETQYF,TGTGCCAGTAGTGATGTTTCTCAAGAGACCCAGTACTTC
TRBJ2-5,few,TRBV7-3,.,CASSLAREETQYF,TGTGCCAGCAGCTTAGCCAGGGAAGAGACCCAGTACTTC
TRBJ2-3,.,TRBV5-1,.,CASSWSEGSTDTQYF,TGCGCCAGCAGCTGGAGTGAGGGTAGCACAGATACGCAGTATTTT
TRBJ2-7,.,TRBV9,.,CASSVEPQGEYEQYF,TGTGCCAGCAGCGTAGAGCCACAGGGAGAATACGAGCAGTACTTC
TRBJ2-7,.,TRBV28,TRBD2,CASSPTPGGNPSYEQYF,TGTGCCAGCAGTCCAACGCCGGGGGGGAACCCCTCCTACGAGCAGTACTTC
TRBJ1-3,.,TRBV28,.,CASSPEWVGGNTIYF,TGTGCCAGCAGTCCAGAGTGGGTGGGAGGAAACACCATATATTTT
TRBJ1-2,.,TRBV25-1,.,CASIESTGYGYTF,TGTGCCAGCATAGAATCTACCGGCTATGGCTACACCTTC
TRBJ1-5,.,TRBV2,.,CASSVRVSNQPQHF,TGTGCCAGCAGCGTCCGGGTCTCCAATCAGCCCCAGCATTTT
TRBJ2-7,.,TRBV7-3,.,CASSEGIAYEQYF,TGTGCCAGCAGCGAGGGGATCGCCTACGAGCAGTACTTC
TRBJ2-1,.,TRBV7-3,.,CASSLIGTTYNEQFF,TGTGCCAGCAGCTTAATCGGGACAACCTACAATGAGCAGTTCTTC
TRBJ1-1,.,TRBV6-1,.,CASSMRTDTEAFF,TGTGCCAGCAGTATGCGGACGGACACTGAAGCTTTCTTT
TRBJ1-3,once,TRBV19,.,CASSITGAGNTIYF,TGTGCCAGTAGTATAACGGGAGCTGGAAACACCATATATTTT
TRBJ2-1,few,TRBV28,TRBD2,CASIRRGASNEQFF,TGTGCCAGCATCCGGCGGGGGGCCTCCAATGAGCAGTTCTTC
TRBJ2-7,.,TRBV28,TRBD1,CATEGQLYEQYF,TGTGCCACTGAGGGACAGCTGTACGAGCAGTACTTC
TRBJ1-2,.,TRBV5-5,TRBD1,CASSSGQGAGYGYTF,TGTGCCAGCAGCTCGGGACAGGGGGCTGGGTATGGCTACACCTTC
TRBJ1-1,.,TRBV7-9,.,CASRGGQNTEAFF,TGTGCCAGCAGGGGGGGGCAGAACACTGAAGCTTTCTTT
TRBJ2-1,.,TRBV14,.,CASSQDQASEQFF,TGTGCCAGCAGCCAAGACCAAGCGAGTGAGCAGTTCTTC
TRBJ1-1,few,TRBV6-1,.,CASSEQGVTEAFF,TGTGCCAGCAGTGAACAGGGAGTCACTGAAGCTTTCTTT
TRBJ2-7,.,TRBV7-2,TRBD1,CASSVGQGEGREQYF,TGTGCCAGCAGCGTCGGACAGGGGGAAGGGCGCGAGCAGTACTTC
TRBJ2-3,few,TRBV9,.,CASSVASIDTQYF,TGTGCCAGCAGCGTAGCTTCGATAGATACGCAGTATTTT
TRBJ2-3,.,TRBV2,.,CASGVTDTQYF,TGTGCCAGCGGGGTGACAGATACGCAGTATTTT
TRBJ1-1,.,TRBV5-1,TRBD1,CASSLTGQKNTEAFF,TGCGCCAGCAGCTTAACGGGACAGAAGAACACTGAAGCTTTCTTT
TRBJ1-1,.,TRBV6-4,.,CASSAPRVLNTEAFF,TGTGCCAGCAGCGCTCCCCGAGTTCTGAACACTGAAGCTTTCTTT
TRBJ2-1,.,TRBV7-6,.,CASSSPSFGNEQFF,TGTGCCAGCAGCTCCCCAAGCTTCGGCAATGAGCAGTTCTTC
TRBJ1-1,few,TRBV2,TRBD1,CASSEEDREAFF,TGTGCCAGCAGTGAAGAGGACAGGGAAGCTTTCTTT
TRBJ2-7,.,TRBV28,.,CASSLVESYYEQYF,TGTGCCAGCAGTTTAGTTGAGAGTTACTACGAGCAGTACTTC